This T cell receptor (beta chain) originates from a study of T cells in Graves' hyperthyroidism and ophthalmopathy. V lost 3 bases, J lost 3 bases, and 6 bases stayed unmatched. CDR1 is MNHNS, CDR2 SASEGT, per germline. There are 15 residues in the CDR3. In the case of this clonotype: Its specificity is unknown.

Findings and limits, study-wide: Blood also held most thyroid clonotypes expanded beyond 0.001.

Researchers took RNA transcripts and amplified the TCR beta CDR3 regions from them. HTBI primers drove first-round RT-PCR of the TCR CDR3. From the multiplex PCR reads, TCRdb called clonotypes with MiXCR, one entry per CDR3 protein. The sample shows approximately 700,000 distinct CDR3 sequences, approximately 16% of them seen only once. Exclusion followed for patients with uncontrolled infection, other autoimmune disease, pregnancy or lactation. This chain uses TRBV6-1 with TRBJ2-7; 9 nucleotides align to TRBD1. The material sequenced was blood. The receptor comes from a man between 18 and 29 years old with Graves' hyperthyroidism. CDR3 residues: CASSEGTGPLYEQYF. Written as DNA, the CDR3 is TGTGCCAGCAGTGAGGGGACAGGGCCACTCTACGAGCAGTACTTC.